This TCR beta chain was recovered during a study of tumor and adjacent non-tumor tissue in lung cancer. The CDR3 contains 14 residues. This clonotype showed up just a few times. Its specificity is unknown. The junction and the germline gene differ at one end; a read error may be behind it. The template was RNA from unsorted bulk tissue. General study points: Tumor tissue had significantly higher TCR diversity than normal lung.

Three rounds of nested PCR, following a modified ARM-PCR protocol, produced the TCRbeta library. One entry per CDR3 protein, called by TCRdb with MiXCR from the multiplex PCR reads. This sample yields 75,000 to 95,000 distinct CDR3 sequences, of which approximately 77% are seen a single time; approximately 9% belongs to the top ten. This TCR derives from a woman aged 35 to 49 with non-small cell lung cancer. What was sequenced was lung tumor tissue. This rearrangement joins TRBV12-3 or TRBV12-4 to TRBJ1-5; no clear D gene. The CDR3, as DNA: TGTGCCAGCAGTTTCCTAGACCTCAATCAGCCTCAGCACTTT. This codes for CASSFLDLNQPQHF.